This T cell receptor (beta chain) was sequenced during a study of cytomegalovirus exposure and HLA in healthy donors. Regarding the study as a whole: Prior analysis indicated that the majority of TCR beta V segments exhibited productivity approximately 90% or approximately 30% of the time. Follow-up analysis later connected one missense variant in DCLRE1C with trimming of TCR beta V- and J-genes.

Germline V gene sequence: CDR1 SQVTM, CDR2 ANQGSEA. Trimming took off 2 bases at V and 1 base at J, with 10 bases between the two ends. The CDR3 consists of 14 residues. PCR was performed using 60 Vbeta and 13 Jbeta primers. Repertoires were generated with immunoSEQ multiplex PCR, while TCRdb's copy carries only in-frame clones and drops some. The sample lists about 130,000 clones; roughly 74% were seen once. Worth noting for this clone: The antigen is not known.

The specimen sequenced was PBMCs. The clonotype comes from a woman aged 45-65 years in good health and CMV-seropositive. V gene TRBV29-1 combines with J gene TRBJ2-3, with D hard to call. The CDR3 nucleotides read TGCAGCGTTGAATCCCGCGAACGCACAGATACGCAGTATTTT. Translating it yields CSVESRERTDTQYF.